The 9 T cell receptor beta chains reported below all come from one sample, sequenced in a study of tissue T cells after allogeneic stem cell transplantation. Assay used: immunoSEQ multiplex PCR; TCRdb lists only in-frame clones, some missing. This table has about 5,000 clones, 40% to 60% appearing once. Sample time point: mouse harvest day 7 after allogeneic transplant. Each mouse received 10^7 T-cell-depleted marrow cells plus 10^6 splenic CD5+ T cells by tail vein. The source material was gut tissue. The receptors stem from a female BALB/c mouse given C57BL/6 T cells with graft-versus-host disease after an allogeneic hematopoietic cell transplant.

Points on this clone: These gene names are mouse names. The read terminates 1 residue ahead of where the CDR3 ends, so the germline J gene completes it. The chain employs TRBV17 and TRBJ2-5, with a weak D call TRBD2 (5 bases). Germline V gives CDR1 MNHDT, CDR2 YYDKIL. Trimming removed 2 bases from V and 2 bases from J, with 8 bases in between. CDR3 length equals 14 residues. CDR3 in amino acids: CASSRLGGQDTQYF. The part of the CDR3 DNA that was read is TGTGCTAGCAGTAGACTGGGAGGCCAAGACACCCAGTAC. Complete variable domain (other parts from reference TRBV17 and TRBJ2-5): DTTVKQNPRYKLARVGKPVNLICSQTMNHDTMYWYQKKPNQAPKLLLFYYDKILNREADTFEKFQSSRPNNSFCSLYIGSAGLEYSAMYLCASSRLGGQDTQYFGPGTRLLVL.

Of note for this clone: Gene names are the mouse ones. The read is 1 residue too short to cover the CDR3 end, so that end is filled in from the germline J gene. V and J are TRBV26 and TRBJ2-1; a weak D match, TRBD1 (5 bases). Germline V CDR1 and CDR2: KGHPV, FQNQEV (reference sequence). The V and J ends lost 4 bases and 4 bases respectively, with 14 bases between them. The CDR3 spans 15 residues. The CDR3 sequence: CASSRSQAGYAEQFF. CDR3 DNA (partial): TGTGCCAGCAGTCGGTCACAGGCGGGGTATGCTGAGCAGTTC.

This clone has only a few counts. Gene names follow the mouse nomenclature. The CDR3 goes on 1 residue after the read ends, and that part is filled in from the germline J gene. The rearrangement joins TRBV12-2 to TRBJ1-2; 7 bases fit TRBD1. Germline CDR1 SGHLS, CDR2 HYDKME. J was trimmed by 6 bases and V by 2 bases; bases with no gene match: 2. The CDR3 loop spans 12 amino acids. The part of the CDR3 DNA that was read is TGTGCCAGCTCTCGCGACAGGGCCGACTACACC. Residues: CASSRDRADYT. The CDR3 as a whole reads CASSRDRADYTF.

As for this clone: Germline and genes here are mouse. Read sequence stops 1 residue before the CDR3 end, and the germline J gene provides the missing end. The rearrangement links TRBV14 to TRBJ2-4; D gene ambiguous. Per germline, CDR1 SGHDT and CDR2 FRDEAV. The CDR3 sequence is 13 residues long. Between the trimmed V and J ends, which lost 2 bases and 6 bases, there was a span of 10 bases. The CDR3 DNA, read in part, is TGTGCCAGCAGTTTACCGGGCCCCAACACCTTGTAC. It codes for CASSLPGPNTLY. The full CDR3 reads CASSLPGPNTLYF.

Concerning this clone: Any gene name here is a mouse gene name. The DNA ends 1 residue before the CDR3 does, and the rest of the CDR3 is filled in from the germline J gene. This chain uses TRBV3 with TRBJ2-3; possible D gene TRBD2, 5 bases. The CDR3 consists of 15 residues. With 1 base removed from V and 0 bases from J, the gap between germline ends came to 8 bases. Germline V gives CDR1 SNHLY, CDR2 FYNGKV (reference sequence). CDR3 amino acids: CASSLGWASAETLYF. The sequenced CDR3 bases are TGTGCCAGCAGCTTAGGCTGGGCGAGTGCAGAAACGCTGTAT. The whole variable domain, remainder taken from reference TRBV3 and TRBJ2-3, is GPKVLQIPSHQIIDMGQMVTLNCDPVSNHLYFYWYKQILGQQMEFLVNFYNGKVMEKSKLFKDQFSVERPDGSYFTLKIQPTALEDSAVYFCASSLGWASAETLYFGSGTRLTVL.

With respect to this clone: Mouse names are used for the genes. The CDR3 end lies 1 residue beyond the end of the read and is filled in from the germline J gene. The gene calls are TRBV3 and TRBJ1-1; D may be TRBD1 (5 bases). Trimming took 5 bases from V and 0 from J, leaving 7 bases between them. CDR3 size: 13 residues. Germline V gene lookup returns CDR1 SNHLY and CDR2 FYNGKV (reference sequence). CDR3 in amino acids: CASSPGQNTEVFF. The part of the CDR3 DNA that was read is TGTGCCAGCAGCCCGGGACAGAACACAGAAGTCTTC.

As concerns this clone: Genes and germline are mouse. With the read ending 1 residue before the CDR3 end, the germline J gene is used to fill in that end. This rearrangement joins TRBV26 to TRBJ2-7; 11 bases are a match to TRBD2. Germline CDR1 and CDR2: KGHPV and FQNQEV (reference sequence). The V gene end was trimmed by 4 bases and the J gene end by 0 bases; junction bases not matched to a gene: 5. CDR3 length equals 16 residues. CDR3 bases read: TGTGCCAGCAGTCCGGGACTGGGGGTGAGCTCCTATGAACAGTAC. It yields the protein CASSPGLGVSSYEQY. The full CDR3 protein is CASSPGLGVSSYEQYF. Using reference TRBV26 and TRBJ2-7 for the parts outside the CDR3, the full variable domain is NSKVIQTPRYLVKGQGQKAKMRCIPEKGHPVVFWYQQNKNNEFKFLINFQNQEVLQQIDMTEKRFSAECPSNSPCSLEIQSSEAGDSALYLCASSPGLGVSSYEQYFGPGTRLTVL.

Turning to this clone: Germline and genes: mouse. The read stops 1 residue short of the end of the CDR3; the missing end is completed from the germline J gene. The rearrangement links TRBV16 to TRBJ1-4; D is unclear. There are 13 residues in the CDR3. The germline V and J ends were trimmed by 5 bases and 4 bases, with 8 bases remaining between them. The germline gives CDR1 SGHSA, CDR2 FRNQAP. The CDR3 is CASSPGSNERLFF. The sequenced part of the CDR3 DNA is TGTGCAAGCAGCCCAGGCAGCAACGAAAGATTATTT.

By share, this clone ranks as large. Germline and genes: mouse. Read sequence stops 1 residue before the CDR3 end, and the germline J gene provides the missing end. The chain is built from TRBV16 and TRBJ2-7, with TRBD2 as a possible D gene (7 bases). The CDR3 contains 13 residues. The germline V gene encodes CDR1 SGHSA and CDR2 FRNQAP. The V and J ends lost 0 bases and 7 bases respectively, with 10 bases between them. CDR3: CASSLEGGGEQYF. Incomplete CDR3 DNA: TGTGCAAGCAGCTTAGAGGGGGGCGGCGAACAGTAC.